This is a list of T cell receptor beta chains from one sample in a study of shared clonotypes between healthy human individuals. Produced via immunoSEQ multiplex PCR; TCRdb's table is partial and in-frame only. The table records 1,400,000 or so clones, approximately 98.5% of them present only once. Sequencing was performed on naive CD4+ T cells sorted from blood. The receptors shown here come from a man younger than 45 in good health. CDR3s include the opening cysteine and the closing phenylalanine or tryptophan. D genes are given only for firm matches. Clone size is shown for a subset of rows, as once, few, many or a class of expanded clone.

J: TRBJ2-5; V: TRBV6-5; D: NA; size: NA; length: 14; CDR3: CASSYSLVQETQYF; DNA: TGTGCCAGCAGTTACTCCTTAGTCCAAGAGACCCAGTACTTC
J: TRBJ2-1; V: TRBV7-9; D: NA; size: NA; length: 15; CDR3: CASSFSRGTYNEQFF; DNA: TGTGCCAGCAGCTTTAGCAGGGGAACCTACAATGAGCAGTTCTTC
J: TRBJ2-3; V: TRBV5-1; D: NA; size: NA; length: 13; CDR3: CASSEEATDTQYF; DNA: TGCGCCAGCAGTGAGGAGGCTACAGATACGCAGTATTTT
J: TRBJ1-1; V: TRBV11-3; D: NA; size: NA; length: 13; CDR3: CASSLGESTKAFF; DNA: TGTGCCAGCAGCTTAGGGGAGAGTACGAAGGCTTTCTTT
J: TRBJ2-7; V: TRBV6-1; D: NA; size: NA; length: 13; CDR3: CASSYVRSYEQYF; DNA: TGTGCCAGCAGTTATGTGCGGTCCTACGAGCAGTACTTC
J: TRBJ1-5; V: TRBV7-8; D: TRBD1; size: NA; length: 14; CDR3: CASSYGTDNQPQHF; DNA: TGTGCCAGCAGCTACGGGACAGATAATCAGCCCCAGCATTTT
J: TRBJ2-7; V: TRBV21-1; D: NA; size: NA; length: 11; CDR3: CASSTNPRRYF; DNA: TGTGCCAGCAGCACGAACCCCCGACGGTACTTC
J: TRBJ2-5; V: TRBV18; D: NA; size: NA; length: 13; CDR3: CASSPIRVETQYF; DNA: TGTGCCAGCTCACCCATTAGAGTAGAGACCCAGTACTTC
J: TRBJ2-3; V: TRBV5-4; D: NA; size: NA; length: 15; CDR3: CASSTASGSTDTQYF; DNA: TGTGCCAGCAGCACCGCCAGCGGGAGCACAGATACGCAGTATTTT
J: TRBJ2-7; V: TRBV29-1; D: NA; size: once; length: 11; CDR3: CSVHTSVEQYF; DNA: TGCAGCGTCCACACTTCAGTTGAGCAGTACTTC
J: TRBJ2-5; V: TRBV5-4; D: TRBD2; size: NA; length: 16; CDR3: CASSPELASYQETQYF; DNA: TGTGCCAGCAGCCCAGAACTAGCGTCGTACCAAGAGACCCAGTACTTC
J: TRBJ2-5; V: TRBV7-3; D: TRBD2; size: NA; length: 15; CDR3: CASSLTSGSGETQYF; DNA: TGTGCCAGCAGCTTAACTAGCGGGAGTGGAGAGACCCAGTACTTC
J: TRBJ2-1; V: TRBV11-2; D: TRBD2; size: NA; length: 16; CDR3: CASSSLIAGGPWEQFF; DNA: TGTGCCAGCAGCTCATTGATAGCGGGAGGGCCATGGGAGCAGTTCTTC
J: TRBJ2-2; V: TRBV2; D: TRBD1; size: NA; length: 17; CDR3: CASRTGTGGTNTGELFF; DNA: TGTGCCAGCAGGACCGGGACAGGGGGAACGAACACCGGGGAGCTGTTTTTT
J: TRBJ2-2; V: TRBV6-5; D: TRBD2; size: NA; length: 13; CDR3: CATSGSDTGELFF; DNA: TGTGCCACTAGCGGGAGTGACACCGGGGAGCTGTTTTTT